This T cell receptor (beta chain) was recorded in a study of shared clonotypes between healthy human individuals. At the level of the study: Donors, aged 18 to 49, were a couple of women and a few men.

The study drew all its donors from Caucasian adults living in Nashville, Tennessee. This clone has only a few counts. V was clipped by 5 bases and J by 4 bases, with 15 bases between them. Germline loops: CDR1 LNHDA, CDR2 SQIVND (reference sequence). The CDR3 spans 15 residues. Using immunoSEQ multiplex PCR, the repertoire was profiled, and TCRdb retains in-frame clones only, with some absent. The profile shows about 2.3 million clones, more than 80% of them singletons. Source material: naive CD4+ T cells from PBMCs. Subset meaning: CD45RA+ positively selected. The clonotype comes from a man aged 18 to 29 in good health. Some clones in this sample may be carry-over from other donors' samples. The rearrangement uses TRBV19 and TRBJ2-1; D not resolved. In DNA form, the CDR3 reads TGTGCCAGTAGTCTTCGACGAGGCCCTTACAATGAGCAGTTCTTC. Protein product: CASSLRRGPYNEQFF. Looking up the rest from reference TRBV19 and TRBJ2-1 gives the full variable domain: DGGITQSPKYLFRKEGQNVTLSCEQNLNHDAMYWYRQDPGQGLRLIYYSQIVNDFQKGDIAEGYSVSREKKESFPLTVTSAQKNPTAFYLCASSLRRGPYNEQFFGPGTRLTVL.